This TCR beta chain was observed in a study of T cells after posttransplantation cyclophosphamide. Cyclophosphamide on days +3 and +4 followed busulfan-fludarabine conditioning and a marrow graft. In germline, CDR1 is KGHSH, CDR2 LQKENI. Between the trimmed V and J ends, which lost 0 bases and 4 bases, there was a span of 9 bases. The CDR3 sequence is 15 residues long. Data came from immunoSEQ multiplex PCR; TCRdb stores just in-frame clones and leaves some out. Of a few thousand clones listed, approximately 71% are singletons. The TCR originated in a male patient between 60 and 69 years old who received an allogeneic stem cell transplant from a related donor and was CMV-positive. The T cells may partly be graft donor cells. The chain couples TRBV18 to TRBJ1-4; maybe TRBD1 (6 bases). Sequencing used PBMCs, obtained after allogeneic stem cell transplant with posttransplant cyclophosphamide. CDR3 bases: TGTGCCAGCTCACCACCAGTAGGGGGTAATGAAAAACTGTTTTTT. It translates to CASSPPVGGNEKLFF.